These 3 T cell receptor beta chains share one sample of origin, sequenced in a study of identical twins. MiXCR, run by TCRdb on the 5' RACE reads, gives a single entry per CDR3 protein. This sample carries some 710,000 distinct CDR3 sequences, 5.5% to 7.5% of them seen once, and the ten largest clones take 1.5% to 2%. The sample taken for sequencing was naive T cells sorted from blood. The source is a man younger than 35 in good health.

This clonotype showed up many times. V usage is TRBV29-1 and J usage is TRBJ2-7; 10 bases map to TRBD2. Germline assignment: CDR1 SQVTM and CDR2 ANQGSEA. CDR3 length: 16 amino acids. The V and J ends lost 5 bases and 0 bases, in that order; junction bases with no gene match: 10. CDR3 DNA: TGCAGCGTTTCCCCGATTAGCGGGAGGCCCTCCTACGAGCAGTACTTC. It encodes CSVSPISGRPSYEQYF.

The V gene is TRBV20-1, the J gene TRBJ1-1; D unclear. This CDR3 comprises 11 residues. Trimming shortened V by 7 bases and J by 5 bases, and 11 bases separated the two germline ends. Germline CDR1 reads DFQATT; CDR2 reads SNEGSKA (reference sequence). The CDR3, as DNA: TGCAGTGGGGCCCTAAGGACTGAAGCTTTCTTT. It encodes CSGALRTEAFF.

This clonotype was seen a few times. V is TRBV6-1 and J is TRBJ2-4; D may be TRBD2 (7 bases). V was pared by 8 bases and J by 3 bases, with 20 bases between. CDR3 size: 16 residues. Germline assignment: CDR1 MNHNS and CDR2 SASEGT. Written as DNA, the CDR3 is TGTGCCAGCTGGTGGGGAGGGGGGGTTGACAAAAACATTCAGTACTTC. This codes for CASWWGGGVDKNIQYF.